One and the same sample provided the 6 T cell receptor beta chains below, sequenced in a study of blood T cell repertoires in COVID-19. Here immunoSEQ multiplex PCR was the method, and the copy in TCRdb shows in-frame clones only, minus some. Of a few hundred thousand clones listed, approximately 81% are singletons. Material: peripheral blood. These receptors came from a woman aged 80 or over with acute or convalescent COVID-19.

The rearrangement joins TRBV18 to TRBJ1-1; D not certain. The germline gives CDR1 KGHSH, CDR2 LQKENI. The CDR3 spans 16 residues. Trimming left V 4 bases short and J 3 bases short, with 18 bases between. CDR3 nucleotide sequence: TGTGCCAGCTCACGGAGCCGGGCAGGAGGAGACACTGAAGCTTTCTTT. The encoded protein is CASSRSRAGGDTEAFF.

V and J are TRBV5-1 and TRBJ1-4, with TRBD1 as a possible D gene (5 bases). The CDR3 runs 15 residues. The V end lost 0 bases, the J end lost 4 bases, and 10 bases lay between the germline ends. From germline, CDR1 is SGHRS and CDR2 YFSETQ. This CDR3 reads CASSLVGPYNEKLFF. CDR3 nucleotide sequence: TGCGCCAGCAGCTTGGTGGGGCCATATAATGAAAAACTGTTTTTT. Supplemented by reference TRBV5-1 and TRBJ1-4, the full variable domain reads KAGVTQTPRYLIKTRGQQVTLSCSPISGHRSVSWYQQTPGQGLQFLFEYFSETQRNKGNFPGRFSGRQFSNSRSEMNVSTLELGDSALYLCASSLVGPYNEKLFFGSGTQLSVL.

The V and J genes are TRBV4-3 and TRBJ2-2; a possible D gene is TRBD2 (6 bases). This CDR3 contains 14 residues. Germline loops: CDR1 LGHNA, CDR2 YSLEER. The V gene lost 4 bases and the J gene lost 5 bases, with 11 bases spanning the gap. CDR3 bases: TGCGCCAGCAGCCGGGGGGTTGAGACCGGGGAGCTGTTTTTT. Translation gives CASSRGVETGELFF.

Here the CDR3 reads CASSLFGGQPQHF. In DNA form, the CDR3 reads TGTGCCAGCAGCTTGTTCGGGGGTCAGCCCCAGCATTTT. The gene calls are TRBV5-8 and TRBJ1-5, with D possibly matching TRBD1 (5 bases). The ends were cut back, 1 base at V and 6 bases at J, with 8 bases in the middle. The CDR3 is made up of 13 amino acids. CDR1 is SGHTS and CDR2 is YDEGEE in the germline V gene.

CDR3 nucleotide sequence: TGTGCCAGCAGCCCCATCGGGGGACAGGGTTATTCACCCCTCCACTTT. It encodes CASSPIGGQGYSPLHF. The rearrangement links TRBV7-2 to TRBJ1-6; 9 bases fit TRBD1. Germline-derived CDR1 and CDR2 are SGHTA and FQGNSA. The CDR3 sequence is 16 residues long. V dropped 5 bases and J dropped 8; count of bases not matched to a gene: 10.

V is TRBV12-3 or TRBV12-4 and J is TRBJ2-1; D is unclear. Deletions cut 0 bases from V and 12 bases from J, with 6 bases between. CDR3 size: 11 residues. The CDR3 loop reads CASSLAPVQFF. The CDR3, as DNA: TGTGCCAGCAGTTTAGCACCAGTGCAGTTCTTC.